This T cell receptor (beta chain) was profiled in a study of T cells in Graves' hyperthyroidism and ophthalmopathy. This clonotype was detected ten times or more. It was RNA transcripts that yielded the amplified TCR beta CDR3 regions. The HTBI primer set was used in a first-round RT-PCR of the TCR CDR3. Each CDR3 protein gets one entry after TCRdb re-called the multiplex PCR reads with MiXCR. The data hold under 400,000 distinct CDR3 sequences, with roughly 13% observed a single time. V was shortened by 2 bases and J by 2 bases, with 7 bases between the two germline ends. This CDR3 contains 13 residues. CDR1 MNHEY and CDR2 SVGEGT come from the germline V gene.

What was sequenced was blood. This TCR derives from a woman between 18 and 30 years old with Graves' hyperthyroidism. The chain joins TRBV6-2 or TRBV6-3 to TRBJ2-7; D tentatively reads TRBD1 or TRBD2 (5 bases each). The CDR3 protein is CASSYGGPYEQYF. CDR3 nucleotide sequence: TGTGCCAGCAGTTACGGGGGTCCCTACGAGCAGTACTTC.